Detailed here is one T cell receptor beta chain. No antigen is known for it. The sample is drawn from a study of cytomegalovirus exposure and HLA in healthy donors. Overall study: The study's early data release held some 85 million unique TCRs from HLA-typed donors. Whole-study results and caveats: An assumption of roughly uniform sequencing depth across donors underlay the presence/absence analyses.

Nominal health characterized the donors when sampled, though unrecorded immune exposures were likely. The PCR was carried out with 60 Vbeta primers and 13 Jbeta primers. Generated by immunoSEQ multiplex PCR, the TCRdb table keeps only in-frame clones and is missing some. The sample consists of approximately 170,000 clones, roughly 84% of them appearing once. This CDR3 has 14 amino acids. Germline CDR1 and CDR2: MNHEY and SMNVEV (reference sequence). V was trimmed by 6 bases and J by 5 bases, leaving 17 bases between them. This receptor was taken from a boy younger than 10 in good health and CMV-seronegative. V is TRBV27 and J is TRBJ2-7, with D perhaps TRBD2 (5 bases). Sequences were obtained from PBMCs. This CDR3 is CASSLSGILHEQYF. The CDR3 region has the DNA TGTGCCAGCAGCCTCTCCGGGATTCTTCACGAGCAGTACTTC.